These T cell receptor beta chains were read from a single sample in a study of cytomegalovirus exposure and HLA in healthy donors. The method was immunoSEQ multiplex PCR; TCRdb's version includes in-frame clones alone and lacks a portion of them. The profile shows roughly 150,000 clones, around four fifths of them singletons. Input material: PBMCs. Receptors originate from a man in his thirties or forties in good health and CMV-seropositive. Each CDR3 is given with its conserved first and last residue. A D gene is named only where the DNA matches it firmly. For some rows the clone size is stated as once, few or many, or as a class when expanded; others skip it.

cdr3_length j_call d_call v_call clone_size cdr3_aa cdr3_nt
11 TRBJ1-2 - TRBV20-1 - CSAEGIYGYTF TGCAGTGCTGAGGGCATCTATGGCTACACCTTC
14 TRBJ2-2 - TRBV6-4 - CASTPQANTGELFF TGTGCCAGCACCCCCCAGGCGAACACCGGGGAGCTGTTTTTT
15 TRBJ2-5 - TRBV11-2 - CASSLGRERGETQYF TGTGCCAGCAGCTTGGGCAGGGAAAGAGGAGAGACCCAGTACTTC
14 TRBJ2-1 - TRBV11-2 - CASSLAGFYNEQFF TGTGCCAGCAGCTTAGCAGGTTTTTACAATGAGCAGTTCTTC
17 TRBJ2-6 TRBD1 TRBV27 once CASSRQGSASGANVLTF TGTGCCAGCAGCAGACAGGGTTCCGCTTCTGGGGCCAACGTCCTGACTTTC
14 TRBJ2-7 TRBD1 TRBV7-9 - CASSRGQGAYEQYF TGTGCCAGCAGCAGAGGACAGGGGGCGTACGAGCAGTACTTC
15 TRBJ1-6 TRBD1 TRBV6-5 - CASNRDRPNNSPLHF TGTGCCAGCAATCGGGACAGACCCAATAATTCACCCCTCCACTTT
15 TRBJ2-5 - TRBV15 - CATSRGPTGTGTQYF TGTGCCACCAGCAGAGGACCGACAGGAACAGGGACCCAGTACTTC
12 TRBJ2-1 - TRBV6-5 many CASSSTGNEQFF TGTGCCAGCAGTTCCACCGGGAATGAGCAGTTCTTC
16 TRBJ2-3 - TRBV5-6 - CASRYQGDPGTDTQYF TGTGCCAGCAGATATCAAGGGGATCCAGGCACAGATACGCAGTATTTT
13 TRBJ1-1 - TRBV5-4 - CASSFTGKVEAFF TGTGCCAGCAGCTTTACGGGAAAGGTTGAAGCTTTCTTT
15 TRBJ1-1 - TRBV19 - CASSIETGQHTEAFF TGTGCCAGTAGTATAGAAACAGGGCAGCACACTGAAGCTTTCTTT
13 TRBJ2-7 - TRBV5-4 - CASSLFGGDEQYF TGTGCCAGCAGCCTCTTCGGAGGGGACGAGCAGTACTTC
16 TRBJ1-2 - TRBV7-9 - CASSSPGVGFNYGYTF TGTGCCAGCAGCTCGCCAGGCGTGGGTTTTAACTATGGCTACACCTTC
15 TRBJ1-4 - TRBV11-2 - CASSLFTGGGEKLFF TGTGCCAGCAGCTTATTTACGGGGGGCGGTGAAAAACTGTTTTTT
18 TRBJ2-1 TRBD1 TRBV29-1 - CSVALRLTQGTGWNEQFF TGCAGCGTTGCCCTGCGGCTCACTCAGGGGACAGGATGGAATGAGCAGTTCTTC
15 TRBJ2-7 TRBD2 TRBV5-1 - CASSLDGSGSYEQYF TGCGCCAGCAGCTTGGATGGTAGCGGGAGCTACGAGCAGTACTTC
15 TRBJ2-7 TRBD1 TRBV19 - CASSPQGGPSYEQYF TGTGCCAGTAGTCCACAGGGGGGTCCATCCTACGAGCAGTACTTC
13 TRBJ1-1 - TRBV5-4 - CASSLGEGTEAFF TGTGCCAGCAGCTTAGGGGAAGGCACTGAAGCTTTCTTT
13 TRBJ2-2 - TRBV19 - CASSTQGTGELFF TGTGCCAGTAGTACACAGGGCACCGGGGAGCTGTTTTTT
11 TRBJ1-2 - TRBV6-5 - CASQGLYGYTF TGTGCCAGCCAGGGCCTCTATGGCTACACCTTC
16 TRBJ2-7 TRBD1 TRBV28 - CASSPMDRTSSYEQYF TGTGCCAGCAGTCCAATGGACAGGACGAGCTCCTACGAGCAGTACTTC
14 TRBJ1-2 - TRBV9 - CASSKDLSLWGYTF TGTGCCAGCAGCAAAGACTTGTCCCTTTGGGGCTACACCTTC
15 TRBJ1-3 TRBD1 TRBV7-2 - CASSPGGKAGNTIYF TGTGCCAGCAGCCCAGGGGGTAAAGCTGGAAACACCATATATTTT
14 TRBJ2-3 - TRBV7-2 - CASIPGSSTDTQYF TGTGCCAGCATCCCAGGGTCTAGCACAGATACGCAGTATTTT
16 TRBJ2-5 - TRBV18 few CASSPRIAANQETQYF TGTGCCAGCTCACCACGAATAGCGGCCAACCAAGAGACCCAGTACTTC
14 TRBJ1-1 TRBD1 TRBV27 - CATSLDRGNTEAFF TGTGCCACCAGCCTGGACAGGGGGAACACTGAAGCTTTCTTT
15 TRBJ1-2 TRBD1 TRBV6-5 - CASSRQDRAGDGYTF TGTGCCAGCAGCCGCCAGGACAGGGCCGGCGATGGCTACACCTTC
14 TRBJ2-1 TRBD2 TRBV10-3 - CATLAGSSYNEQFF TGTGCCACTTTAGCGGGCTCCTCCTACAATGAGCAGTTCTTC
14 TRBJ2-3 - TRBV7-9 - CASSLVLGADTQYF TGTGCCAGCAGCTTAGTTTTGGGAGCAGATACGCAGTATTTT
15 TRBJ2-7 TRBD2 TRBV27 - CASSLKAGVVNEQYF TGTGCCAGCAGTTTAAAGGCGGGGGTCGTCAACGAGCAGTACTTC